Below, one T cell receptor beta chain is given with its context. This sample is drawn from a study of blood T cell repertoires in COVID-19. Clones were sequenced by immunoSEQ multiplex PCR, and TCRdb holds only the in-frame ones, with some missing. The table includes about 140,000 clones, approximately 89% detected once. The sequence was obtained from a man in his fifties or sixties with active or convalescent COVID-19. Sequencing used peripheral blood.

CDR3 in DNA: TGTGCCAGCTCCTCGGACAGGGGAGGAGAGACCCAGTACTTC. Encoded protein: CASSSDRGGETQYF. The J gene is TRBJ2-5, the V gene TRBV18; 9 positions agree with TRBD1. CDR1 is KGHSH and CDR2 is LQKENI in the germline V gene. V trimming: 6 bases; J trimming: 4 bases; junction bases outside the gene matches: 6. The CDR3 extends over 14 amino acids.